This T cell receptor beta chain was sequenced in a study of identical twins (dated by TCRdb to 2016 to 2017). Study-wide context: To test whether fetal clonotypes persist, this study deep-sequenced TCR alpha and beta repertoires from monozygotic twins, from unrelated adults of various ages, and from cord blood. To rule out contamination, the twin experiments were replicated at different times with different library preparation protocols. Overall results and qualifications from the work: Compared with coincidental sharing between unrelated individuals, out-of-frame TCR alpha sequences shared between twins had an excess of sequences with low generation probability. In monozygotic twins, out-of-frame TCR alpha sharing was systematically underestimated by recombination models, although the models agreed with sharing between unrelated individuals. A weaker excess of twin sharing was found in beta out-of-frame sequences because the signal-to-noise ratio was lowered by fewer shared sequences. Zero-insertion analyses could be partly confounded by invariant T cells such as MAIT and iNKT, although diverse VJ usage argued against such confounding for most clonotypes. Abundant cord blood beta clonotypes had fewer insertions, young adult naive repertoires showed a similar but weaker trend, and memory repertoires showed no such trend. Because the same donors could not be followed over many years, conclusions were based on cross-sectional statistical analysis.

From its cysteine to its phenylalanine, the CDR3 spans 13 amino acids. Only the CDR3 region is kept as DNA, spanning 39 bases read in frame from base 1. V and J are truncated by 3 bases and 3 bases respectively, leaving an intervening sequence of 9 bases. CDR1 and CDR2, per the germline V gene (reference sequence), are SEHNR and FQNEAQ. Every donor in the study was a healthy Caucasian. Three pairs of female monozygotic twins, all aged roughly 18 to 30 years, made up the twin cohort. Peripheral blood mononuclear cells were the source from which RNA for the TCR libraries was isolated. This clonotype occurred many times. No cognate antigen has been identified for it. The input lacks base qualities; no much larger clone sits a single base away. The method behind the library was 5' RACE. The data were produced on an Illumina HiSeq 2000. A universal primer binding site was added through template switching, and the final cDNA carried a unique molecular identifier so that TCR cDNA molecules could be counted accurately. First-strand cDNA for TCR alpha and beta chains was synthesized from specific primers in the conserved constant-segment region. To control for contamination, every cDNA library carried two barcodes: a SMART-Mk sample barcode plus Illumina barcodes. TruSeq adapter sequences, together with Illumina sample barcodes, were added in two successive PCR steps. The Illumina HiSeq platform was used with custom primers to sequence TCR alpha and beta cDNA libraries. In the authors' own workflow: MiGEC processed the raw reads to extract unique molecular identifiers, while MiXCR was used to determine the CDR3 positions. For each individual, recombination models were inferred using an EM algorithm with the repgenHMM and IGoR tools. Shared clonotypes were analyzed with the tcR package in R, and sharing was normalized by the product of cloneset sizes. To study raw recombination free of thymic and clonal selection effects, out-of-frame nonproductive sequences were analyzed. Through fastp at Q25 and MiXCR, TCRdb rebuilt clones from the public reads, retaining in-frame beta chains. Every distinct CDR3 protein forms one entry, paired with its most common genes and DNA. V and J calls and clone size were set by TCRdb, not the authors. Within this sample are around 570,000 distinct CDR3 sequences, with approximately 10% of them counted one time only. 3% of the sample rests with the top ten.

These data also featured in a second study, about yellow fever vaccine responses in identical twins. As the second paper documents: The T cell response to vaccination in identical twins was reported by the authors to appear partly convergent and partly personalized. The study precisely tracked vaccine-responding T cell clones in identical twins.

This sequence uses TRBV7-9 and TRBJ2-7; the best D guess is TRBD1, with 5 bases matching. The sequenced sample consisted of PBMCs. The clonotype comes from a woman aged 18-29 years in good health. This receptor carries the CDR3 CASSFPTDYEQYF. The DNA is TGTGCCAGCAGCTTCCCGACAGACTACGAGCAGTACTTC. The variable domain in full, with residues beyond the CDR3 obtained from the reference TRBV7-9 and TRBJ2-7 genes, is DTGVSQNPRHKITKRGQNVTFRCDPISEHNRLYWYRQTLGQGPEFLTYFQNEAQLEKSRLLSDRFSAERPKGSFSTLEIQRTEQGDSAMYLCASSFPTDYEQYFGPGTRLTVT.